Given below is one T cell receptor (beta chain) in context. Its target is unknown. The record originates from a study of cytomegalovirus exposure and HLA in healthy donors. Study in general: There were 300 to 400 genotyped donors. Of these, about 81% fell in the genetic ancestry cluster associated with self-reported Caucasian donors. Notes on the study in general: Overall, approximately 150 TCR beta chains were annotated as cytomegalovirus-associated. Later, TCR association rates were found to vary by HLA locus, highest for DRB1 and lowest for HLA-C.

Vbeta (60) and Jbeta (13) primers were used in the PCR. The method was immunoSEQ multiplex PCR; TCRdb's version includes in-frame clones alone and lacks a portion of them. Of about 91,000 clones in the sample, about 89% were seen once. Unmatched junction bases numbered 9, after V lost 6 bases and J lost 6 bases. CDR3 length: 15 residues. Germline assignment: CDR1 MNHEY and CDR2 SVGAGI. The origin of this receptor is a man aged 25 to 45 in good health and CMV-seropositive. The chain employs TRBV6-5 and TRBJ1-4; 8 bases map to TRBD1. The sample taken for sequencing was PBMCs. The CDR3 region has the DNA TGTGCCAGCAGCTACCAGACAGGGGAGGATGAAAAACTGTTTTTT. This translates into CASSYQTGEDEKLFF.